A single sample gave rise to the 10 T cell receptor beta chains below, sequenced in a study of T cells in Graves' hyperthyroidism and ophthalmopathy. Amplified regions were TCR beta CDR3 sequences from RNA transcripts. First-round RT-PCR with HTBI primers amplified the TCR CDR3 region. TCRdb recomputed calls from the multiplex PCR reads with MiXCR, one row per CDR3 protein. The sample consists of 110,000 to 150,000 distinct CDR3 sequences, 22% of them appearing once. Input material: blood. Receptors were obtained from a woman between 50 and 59 years old with Graves' hyperthyroidism that later progressed to Graves' ophthalmopathy.

This clonotype was seen ten or more times. The chain employs TRBV30 and TRBJ1-2; D is undetermined. Germline assignment: CDR1 GTSNPN and CDR2 SVGIG (reference sequence). The germline V and J ends were trimmed by 4 bases and 5 bases, with 14 bases remaining between them. The CDR3 is made up of 13 amino acids. CDR3 sequence (DNA): TGTGCCTGGACACCGACACGGGAGTATGGCTACACCTTC. This codes for CAWTPTREYGYTF. The full variable domain, with the rest looked up from reference TRBV30 and TRBJ1-2, is SQTIHQWPATLVQPVGSPLSLECTVEGTSNPNLYWYRQAAGRGLQLLFYSVGIGQISSEVPQNLSASRPQDRQFILSSKKLLLSDSGFYLCAWTPTREYGYTFGSGTRLTVV.

Notes on this clonotype: The junction differs from germline at one of its ends, possibly a read error. This chain connects TRBV10-3 to TRBJ2-5, with D perhaps matching TRBD1 (6 bases). CDR3 length equals 12 residues. Germline-derived CDR1 and CDR2 are ENHRY and SYGVKD. The CDR3 coding sequence is TGTGCCAGCAGTTTAAACGGGACACCATTGTACTTC. Translating gives CASSLNGTPLYF.

There are many counts of this clonotype. V is TRBV28 and J is TRBJ2-1, with a tentative D call TRBD2 (8 bases). This CDR3 is 17 amino acids long. The germline V gene has CDR1 MDHEN and CDR2 SYDVKM. The V gene lost 8 bases and the J gene lost 2 bases, with 22 bases spanning the gap. The CDR3 loop is CASRSWGSGTAYNEQFF. The DNA for the CDR3 is TGTGCCAGCCGAAGCTGGGGTAGCGGGACAGCCTACAATGAGCAGTTCTTC.

This clonotype was observed many times. The chain has TRBV18 and TRBJ1-4, with D hard to call. The CDR3 spans 16 residues. Trimming left V 2 bases short and J 4 bases short, with 14 bases between. Germline CDR1 reads KGHSH; CDR2 reads LQKENI. The CDR3 loop reads CASSPRPPKVNEKLFF. For the CDR3, the DNA is TGTGCCAGCTCACCAAGGCCGCCCAAGGTTAATGAAAAACTGTTTTTT.

Comments on this clonotype: A much larger clone is a single base away; this may be a read error. This chain uses TRBV3-1 with TRBJ2-5, with 7 bases that match TRBD1. Per the germline V gene, CDR1 is LGHDT and CDR2 is YNNKEL (reference sequence). This CDR3 has 12 amino acids. The DNA of the CDR3 is TGTGCCAGCAGACCAGGGGGAGAGGCCCAGTACTTC. This gives the protein CASRPGGEAQYF.

This clonotype was counted ten times or more. The V and J genes are TRBV5-5 and TRBJ2-7, with TRBD1 identical over 7 bases. Trimming took 3 bases from V and 2 from J; bases not matched to a gene: 5. This CDR3 is built from 14 residues. Per the germline V gene, CDR1 is SGHKS and CDR2 is YYEKEE (reference sequence). Here the CDR3 reads CASSSTGTAYEQYF. For the CDR3, the DNA is TGTGCCAGCAGCTCTACCGGGACAGCCTACGAGCAGTACTTC.

This clonotype occurred once. This sequence joins TRBV2 and TRBJ2-5; 9 bases are a match to TRBD2. J lost 5 bases, V lost 3 bases, and 7 bases had no gene match. Germline assignment: CDR1 SNHLY and CDR2 FYNNEI. The CDR3 has 15 residues. The CDR3 region is CASSDIGSGSETQYF. The CDR3 DNA is TGTGCCAGCAGTGATATAGGTAGCGGGAGCGAGACCCAGTACTTC.

On this clonotype: A read error may be the cause here, since a much bigger clone is one base away. V gene TRBV2 combines with J gene TRBJ2-1; TRBD2 agrees at 7 bases. The germline V gene encodes CDR1 SNHLY and CDR2 FYNNEI. This CDR3 has 14 residues. In DNA form, the CDR3 reads TGTGCCAGCAGTCCCGGGACTACTTACAATGAGCAGCTCTTC. This translates into CASSPGTTYNEQLF.

In its sample, this clonotype was seen many times. The V gene is TRBV24-1, the J gene TRBJ2-2; D possibly corresponds to TRBD2 (5 bases). Germline-derived CDR1 and CDR2 are KGHDR and SFDVKD. V was pared by 3 bases and J by 9 bases, with 16 bases between. The CDR3 consists of 15 residues. In DNA form, the CDR3 reads TGTGCCACCAGTGATCCAAGCGGCGCCCGTAGGGAGCTGTTTTTT. Amino acid sequence: CATSDPSGARRELFF.

Ten or more counts support this clonotype. V is TRBV20-1 and J is TRBJ2-1; TRBD1 matches 8 bases. V shed 6 bases and J 4 bases; nucleotides not matched to a gene: 11. This CDR3 comprises 15 residues. CDR1 and CDR2 from the germline V gene are DFQATT and SNEGSKA (reference sequence). The CDR3 region is CSALRGLAGYNEQFF. CDR3 nucleotides: TGCAGTGCGCTCAGGGGGCTCGCAGGTTACAATGAGCAGTTCTTC.